This TCR beta chain was documented in a study of CD8+CD57+ T cells in acquired aplastic anemia. Turning to the study itself: Sorted CD4+ and CD8+ cell DNA averaged around 3 ug. CD4+ reads averaged approximately 9.9 million in healthy donors.

For CDR3 and TCR beta VDJ profiling, genomic DNA was the template used. TCRdb used MiXCR to reprocess the reads, holding one entry per CDR3 protein. Of around 140,000 distinct CDR3 sequences in the sample, around two fifths were seen once. The CDR3 totals 14 residues. V shed 0 bases, J shed 4 bases, and the junction held 3 bases outside the gene matches. Germline CDR1 is GTSNPN and CDR2 is SVGIG (reference sequence). This clonotype was detected many times. What it binds is unknown. Whole-study results and caveats: Fewer than 30 CD8+ CDR3 sequences were shared between patients and controls.

The chain uses TRBV30 and TRBJ1-2, with 9 bases matching TRBD1. Specimen: sorted CD4+, CD8+, or CD8+CD57+ T cells (not recorded which) from PBMCs. The clonotype comes from a human donor in good health, serving as a control. This chain's CDR3 is CAWSVGQGPYGYTF. The CDR3 DNA is TGTGCCTGGAGTGTAGGACAGGGGCCCTATGGCTACACCTTC.